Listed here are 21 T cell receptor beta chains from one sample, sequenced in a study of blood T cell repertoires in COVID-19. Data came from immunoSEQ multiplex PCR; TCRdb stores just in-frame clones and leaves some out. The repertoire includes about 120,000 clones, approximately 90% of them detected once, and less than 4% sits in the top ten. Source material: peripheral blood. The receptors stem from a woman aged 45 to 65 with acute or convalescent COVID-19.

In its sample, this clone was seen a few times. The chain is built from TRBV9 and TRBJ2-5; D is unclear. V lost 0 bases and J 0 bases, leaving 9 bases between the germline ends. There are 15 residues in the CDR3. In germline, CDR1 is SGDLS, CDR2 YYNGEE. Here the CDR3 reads CASSVGQMYQETQYF. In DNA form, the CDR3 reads TGTGCCAGCAGCGTAGGGCAGATGTACCAAGAGACCCAGTACTTC.

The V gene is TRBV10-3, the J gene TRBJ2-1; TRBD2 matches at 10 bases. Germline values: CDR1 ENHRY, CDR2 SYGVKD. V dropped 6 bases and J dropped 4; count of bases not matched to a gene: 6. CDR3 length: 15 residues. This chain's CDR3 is CAIRSSGSFYNEQFF. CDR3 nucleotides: TGTGCCATCAGGTCTAGCGGGAGTTTTTACAATGAGCAGTTCTTC.

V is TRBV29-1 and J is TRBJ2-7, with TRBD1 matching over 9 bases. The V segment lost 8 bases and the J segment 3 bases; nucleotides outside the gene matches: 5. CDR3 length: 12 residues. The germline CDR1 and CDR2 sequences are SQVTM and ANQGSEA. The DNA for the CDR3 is TGCAGCTGCACGACAGGGGGCTACGAGCAGTACTTC. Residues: CSCTTGGYEQYF.

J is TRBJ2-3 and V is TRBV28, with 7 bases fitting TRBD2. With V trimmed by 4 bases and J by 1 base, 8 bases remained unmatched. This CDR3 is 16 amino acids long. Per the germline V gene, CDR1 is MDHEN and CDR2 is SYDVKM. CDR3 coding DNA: TGTGCCAGCAGTTCCCCTCCAGGGAGGGGCACAGATACGCAGTATTTT. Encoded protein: CASSSPPGRGTDTQYF.

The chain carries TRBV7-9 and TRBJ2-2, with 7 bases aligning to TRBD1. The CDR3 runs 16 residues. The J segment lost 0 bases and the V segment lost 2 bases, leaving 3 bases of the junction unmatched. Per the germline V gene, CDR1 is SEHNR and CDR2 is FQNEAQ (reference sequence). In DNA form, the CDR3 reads TGTGCCAGCAGCTTAATGGGGACAGCGAACACCGGGGAGCTGTTTTTT. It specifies CASSLMGTANTGELFF.

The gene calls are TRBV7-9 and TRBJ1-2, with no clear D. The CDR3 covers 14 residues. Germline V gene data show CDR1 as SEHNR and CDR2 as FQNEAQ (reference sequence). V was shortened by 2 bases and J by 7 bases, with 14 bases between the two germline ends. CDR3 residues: CASSLFEAVSGYTF. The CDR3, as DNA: TGTGCCAGCAGCTTATTCGAGGCGGTTAGTGGCTACACCTTC.

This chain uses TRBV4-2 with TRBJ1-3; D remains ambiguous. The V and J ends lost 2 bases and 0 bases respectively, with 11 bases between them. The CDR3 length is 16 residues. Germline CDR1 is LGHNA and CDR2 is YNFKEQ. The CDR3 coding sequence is TGTGCCAGCAGCCAAATCCAGGAGGCCTCTGGAAACACCATATATTTT. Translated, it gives CASSQIQEASGNTIYF.

Here the CDR3 reads CASSYNREETQYF. CDR3 DNA: TGTGCCAGCAGTTATAACAGGGAAGAGACCCAGTACTTC. J is TRBJ2-5 and V is TRBV6-5; a weak D match, TRBD1 (6 bases). The CDR3 loop spans 13 amino acids. The V and J ends lost 3 bases and 3 bases respectively, with 8 bases between them. Germline V gene lookup returns CDR1 MNHEY and CDR2 SVGAGI.

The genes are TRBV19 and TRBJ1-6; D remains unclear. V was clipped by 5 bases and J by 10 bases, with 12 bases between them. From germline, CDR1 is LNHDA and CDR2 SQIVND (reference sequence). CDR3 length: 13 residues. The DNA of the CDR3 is TGTGCCAGTAGTCGGCGAGGGAACTCACCCCTCCACTTT. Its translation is CASSRRGNSPLHF.

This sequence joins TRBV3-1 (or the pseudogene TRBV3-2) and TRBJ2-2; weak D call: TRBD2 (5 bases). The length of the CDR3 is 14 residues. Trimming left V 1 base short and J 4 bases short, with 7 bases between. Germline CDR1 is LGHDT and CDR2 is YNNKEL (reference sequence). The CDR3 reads CASSQGGGTGELFF. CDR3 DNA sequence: TGTGCCAGCAGCCAAGGCGGAGGCACCGGGGAGCTGTTTTTT.

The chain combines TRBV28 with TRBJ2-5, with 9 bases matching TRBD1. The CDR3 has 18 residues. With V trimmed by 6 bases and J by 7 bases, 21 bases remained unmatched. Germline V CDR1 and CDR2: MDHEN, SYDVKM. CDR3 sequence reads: CASSPPGLDRGIEGTQYF. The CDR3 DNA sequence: TGTGCCAGCAGCCCTCCGGGTCTAGACAGGGGGATCGAAGGGACCCAGTACTTC.

The CDR3 region is CASSPGQRAGKETQYF. In DNA form, the CDR3 reads TGTGCCAGCAGCCCGGGTCAGAGAGCGGGAAAAGAGACCCAGTACTTC. This chain connects TRBV3-1 (or the pseudogene TRBV3-2) to TRBJ2-5; 7 nucleotides line up with TRBD2. The germline V gene has CDR1 LGHDT and CDR2 YNNKEL (reference sequence). J gave up 3 bases and V 4 bases, and 11 bases lay outside the gene matches. The CDR3 loop spans 16 amino acids.

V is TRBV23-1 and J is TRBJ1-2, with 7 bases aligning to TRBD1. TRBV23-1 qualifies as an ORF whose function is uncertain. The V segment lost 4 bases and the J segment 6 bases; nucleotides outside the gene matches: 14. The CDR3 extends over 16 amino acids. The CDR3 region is CASSLTPSTGSDGYTF. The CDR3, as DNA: TGCGCCAGCAGTCTCACTCCTTCGACAGGGTCCGATGGCTACACCTTC.

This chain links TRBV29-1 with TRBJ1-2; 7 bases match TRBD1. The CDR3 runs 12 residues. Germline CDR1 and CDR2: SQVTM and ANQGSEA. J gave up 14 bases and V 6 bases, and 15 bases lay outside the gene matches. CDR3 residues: CSVSSSTGVKTF. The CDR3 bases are TGCAGCGTCTCTTCCTCAACAGGGGTGAAGACCTTC.

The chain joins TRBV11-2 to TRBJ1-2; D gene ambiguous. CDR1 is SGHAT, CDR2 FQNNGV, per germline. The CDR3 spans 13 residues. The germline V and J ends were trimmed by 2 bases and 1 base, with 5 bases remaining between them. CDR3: CASSLSVNYGYTF. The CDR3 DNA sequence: TGTGCCAGCAGCTTATCAGTTAACTATGGCTACACCTTC.

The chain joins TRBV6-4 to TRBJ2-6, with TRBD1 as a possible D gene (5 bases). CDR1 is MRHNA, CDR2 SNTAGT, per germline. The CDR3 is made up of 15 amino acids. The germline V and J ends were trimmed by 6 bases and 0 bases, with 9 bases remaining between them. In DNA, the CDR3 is TGTGCCAGCAGCTACGACAGCTCTGGGGCCAACGTCCTGACTTTC. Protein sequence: CASSYDSSGANVLTF.

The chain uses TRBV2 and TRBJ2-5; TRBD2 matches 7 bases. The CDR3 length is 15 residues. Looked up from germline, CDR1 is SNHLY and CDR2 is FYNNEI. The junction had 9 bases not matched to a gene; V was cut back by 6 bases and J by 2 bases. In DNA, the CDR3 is TGTGCCAGCAGCCCCGTGGGACTAACACAAGAGACCCAGTACTTC. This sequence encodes CASSPVGLTQETQYF.

The CDR3 sequence: CASSQDVTPSGSYEQYF. DNA for the CDR3: TGTGCCAGCAGCCAAGATGTAACTCCAAGCGGGAGTTACGAGCAGTACTTC. The chain joins TRBV4-2 to TRBJ2-7; TRBD2 aligns across 8 bases. CDR3 length: 17 residues. From germline, CDR1 is LGHNA and CDR2 YNFKEQ. Unmatched junction bases numbered 11, after V lost 0 bases and J lost 4 bases.

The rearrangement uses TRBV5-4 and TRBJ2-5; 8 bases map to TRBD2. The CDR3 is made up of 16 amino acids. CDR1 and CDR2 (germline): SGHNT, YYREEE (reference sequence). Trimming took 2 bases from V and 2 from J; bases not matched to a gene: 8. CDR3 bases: TGTGCCAGCAGCTTCGGACTAGCAGCGGGTCAAGAGACCCAGTACTTC. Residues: CASSFGLAAGQETQYF.

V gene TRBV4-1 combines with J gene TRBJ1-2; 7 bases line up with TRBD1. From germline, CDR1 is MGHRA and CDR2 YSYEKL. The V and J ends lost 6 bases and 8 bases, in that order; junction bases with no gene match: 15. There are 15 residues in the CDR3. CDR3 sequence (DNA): TGCGCCAGCAGTATGGAAAAACCGGGACAGCGAGGCTACACCTTC. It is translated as CASSMEKPGQRGYTF.

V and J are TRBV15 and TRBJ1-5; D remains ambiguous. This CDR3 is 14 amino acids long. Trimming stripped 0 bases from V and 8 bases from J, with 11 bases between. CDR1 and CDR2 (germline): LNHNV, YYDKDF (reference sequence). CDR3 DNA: TGTGCCACCAGCAGAGATCGGCACGAGGAGCCCCAGCATTTT. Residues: CATSRDRHEEPQHF. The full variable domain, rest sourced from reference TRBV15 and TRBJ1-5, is DAMVIQNPRYQVTQFGKPVTLSCSQTLNHNVMYWYQQKSSQAPKLLFHYYDKDFNNEADTPDNFQSRRPNTSFCFLDIRSPGLGDTAMYLCATSRDRHEEPQHFGDGTRLSIL.